This T cell receptor beta chain was sequenced during a study of T cell responses to AZD1222 COVID-19 vaccine. Overall study context: Investigators merged groups given second doses at roughly 4 or roughly 12 weeks.

CDR1 is MNHEY, CDR2 SVGEGT, per germline. Trimming shortened V by 5 bases and J by 9 bases, and 14 bases separated the two germline ends. The CDR3 contains 13 residues. The protocol was immunoSEQ multiplex PCR, while the TCRdb copy is restricted to in-frame clones and leaves out a portion. The sample records 170,000 or so clones, 90% being singletons. Specimen: peripheral blood, collected on day 0 of AZD1222 vaccination. The sequence was collected from an adult in good health. The gene calls are TRBV6-2 or TRBV6-3 and TRBJ1-5; D perhaps matches TRBD1 (5 bases). The CDR3 spells CASSATAPPPQHF. In nucleotides, the CDR3 is TGTGCCAGCAGTGCGACAGCTCCCCCGCCCCAGCATTTT.